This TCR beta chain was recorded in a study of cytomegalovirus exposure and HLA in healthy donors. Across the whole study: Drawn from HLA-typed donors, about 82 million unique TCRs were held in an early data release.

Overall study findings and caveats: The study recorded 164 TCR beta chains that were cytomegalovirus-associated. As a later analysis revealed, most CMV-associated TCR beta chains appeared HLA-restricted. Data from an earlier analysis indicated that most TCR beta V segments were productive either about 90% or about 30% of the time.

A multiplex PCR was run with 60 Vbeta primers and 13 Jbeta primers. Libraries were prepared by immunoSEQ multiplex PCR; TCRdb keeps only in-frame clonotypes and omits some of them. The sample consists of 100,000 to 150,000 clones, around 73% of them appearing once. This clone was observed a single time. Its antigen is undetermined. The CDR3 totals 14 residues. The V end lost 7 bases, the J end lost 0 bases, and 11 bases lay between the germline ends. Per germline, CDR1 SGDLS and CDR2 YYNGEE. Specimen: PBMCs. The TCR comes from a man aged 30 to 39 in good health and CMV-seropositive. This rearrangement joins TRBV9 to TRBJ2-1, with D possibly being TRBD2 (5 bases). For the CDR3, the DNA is TGTGCCAGCGGAGGAAGGAGCTCCTACAATGAGCAGTTCTTC. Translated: CASGGRSSYNEQFF.